These 3 T cell receptor beta chains came from one sample sequenced in a study of CXCR3-negative and CXCR3-positive naive CD8 T cells. No cognate antigen is known for these TCRs. General study results and limits: More hydrophobic TRB CDR3s occurred in CXCR3-positive than in CXCR3-negative naive cells.

UMI-labeled 5' RACE TRB cDNA libraries were prepared from the cells. No DNA is given; TCRdb re-called the 5' RACE reads and lists each CDR3 protein once. The sample data list some 120,000 distinct CDR3 sequences. The sample comprised naive CXCR3+ CD8+ T cells from blood. Specified subset: CD45RO-CCR7+CD27+CD95- naive CD8+ T cells expressing CXCR3 (TNR3+). The receptors shown here come from a human donor in good health. Some clones in this sample may be carry-over from other donors' samples.

The CDR3 sequence is CASRKGGYEQYF. The rearrangement joins TRBV28 to TRBJ2-7. CDR1 and CDR2 (germline): MDHEN, SYDVKM. The CDR3 spans 12 residues.

This chain joins TRBV7-2 and TRBJ2-7. The length of the CDR3 is 13 residues. Germline V CDR1 and CDR2: SGHTA, FQGNSA. CDR3 in amino acids: CASSLVLPGEQYF. The whole variable domain, remainder taken from reference TRBV7-2 and TRBJ2-7, is GAGVSQSPSNKVTEKGKDVELRCDPISGHTALYWYRQSLGQGLEFLIYFQGNSAPDKSGLPSDRFSAERTGGSVSTLTIQRTQQEDSAVYLCASSLVLPGEQYFGPGTRLTVT.

J is TRBJ2-7 and V is TRBV27. CDR3 length: 13 residues. Germline V gives CDR1 MNHEY, CDR2 SMNVEV (reference sequence). Here the CDR3 reads CASSLGAPYEQYF.